This T cell receptor (beta chain) emerged from a study of blood T cell repertoires in COVID-19. In the study overall: Acute and convalescent COVID-19 samples came from the United States, Italy and Spain. In each case, the material was cDNA or gDNA derived from T cells, B-cell-depleted T cells, or PBMCs.

In the source study's methods: Using reference gene primer amplification, nucleated cell counts were estimated. Some clones are missing from TCRdb's copy, which holds only in-frame ones; the method was immunoSEQ multiplex PCR. V and J calls and clone size are copied from that table; D and trimming were computed from the DNA. Seen here are nearly 90,000 clones, 75% to 90% observed once, and the top ten hold approximately 10%. This clone was recorded once. There are 14 residues in the CDR3. Trimming left V 3 bases short and J 7 bases short, with 15 bases between. Germline V gene data show CDR1 as KGHDR and CDR2 as SFDVKD.

The rearrangement joins TRBV24-1 to TRBJ2-7, with a weak D call TRBD1 (5 bases). The clonotype was recovered from a man older than 75 with acute or convalescent COVID-19. Sequencing was performed on peripheral blood. The CDR3 spells CATSDPNRSGEQYF. As DNA, the CDR3 is TGTGCCACCAGTGATCCGAATCGATCAGGGGAGCAGTACTTC.